This paragraph reports one TCR beta chain. Its antigen is unknown. Once isolated by positive magnetic bead selection, the CD4+ and CD8+ cells had their purity checked by flow cytometry. The data are from a study of somatic mutations in cytotoxic T cells in rheumatoid arthritis. This CDR3 is 14 amino acids long. CDR1 and CDR2 from the germline V gene are LGHNA and YNFKEQ. Trimming pared 4 bases from V and 2 bases from J, leaving 12 bases between. Data came from immunoSEQ multiplex PCR; TCRdb stores just in-frame clones and leaves some out. Seen here are fewer than 20,000 clones, around 79% observed once, and the top ten hold about a fifth. Findings and caveats of the study: Patients with a largest CD8+ clone exceeding 20% of CD8+ cells numbered about an eighth of the 65.

The sequencing input was CD8+ T cells sorted from blood. The chain employs TRBV4-2 and TRBJ2-7; D remains unclear. This clonotype was sampled from a woman aged 60-75 years in good health. CDR3 sequence: CASSLRQGPYEQYF. The CDR3 region has the DNA TGTGCCAGCAGCCTCCGCCAAGGCCCCTACGAGCAGTACTTC.